The T cell receptor (beta chain) under discussion was sequenced for a study of Ad26.COV2.S vaccination and SARS-CoV-2 variants. General study results and limits: Overall T cell responses may have been underestimated by the analyses of TCR breadth and depth.

V was cut by 7 bases and J by 3 bases, with 18 bases left in between. Germline assignment: CDR1 SQVTM and CDR2 ANQGSEA. The CDR3 covers 14 residues. Assay: immunoSEQ multiplex PCR; the TCRdb copy retains only in-frame clones and omits some. The table has about 350,000 clones, roughly nine tenths seen once; the top ten hold 6.4%. Documented treatment: roughly 19 received Ad26.COV2.S at low or high dose, single or two shots; about 5 received placebo; per-sample allocation not given. Specimen acquisition occurred on day 63 following the initial vaccine or placebo injection. On this clone itself: Its cognate antigen is unknown.

Sequenced material: peripheral blood, taken in a trial of Ad26.COV2.S vaccine versus placebo. This sequence joins TRBV29-1 and TRBJ1-1; D is possibly TRBD1 (6 bases). This receptor was taken from a person between 18 and 65 years old who received the Ad26.COV2.S COVID-19 vaccine or a placebo. CDR3 loop: CSGGGLGADTEAFF. In DNA form, the CDR3 reads TGCAGCGGGGGAGGGTTGGGGGCTGACACTGAAGCTTTCTTT.